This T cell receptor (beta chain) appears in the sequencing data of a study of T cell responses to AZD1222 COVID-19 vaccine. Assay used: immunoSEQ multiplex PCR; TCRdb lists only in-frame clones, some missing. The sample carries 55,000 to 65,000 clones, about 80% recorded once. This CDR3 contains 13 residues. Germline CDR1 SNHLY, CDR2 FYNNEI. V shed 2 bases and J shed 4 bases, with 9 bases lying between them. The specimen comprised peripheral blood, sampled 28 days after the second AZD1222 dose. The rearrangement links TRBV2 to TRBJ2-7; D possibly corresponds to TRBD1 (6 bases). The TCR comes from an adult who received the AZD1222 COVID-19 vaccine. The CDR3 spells CASSEQGSYEQYV. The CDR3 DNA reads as TGTGCCAGCAGTGAACAGGGGAGTTACGAGCAGTACGTC.